What follows describes a single TCR beta chain. What it binds is unknown. This entry is derived from a study of cytomegalovirus exposure and HLA in healthy donors. CDR3 length equals 17 residues. V was pared by 2 bases and J by 7 bases, with 20 bases between. Germline CDR1 SGHVS, CDR2 FQNEAQ. Findings of the study overall: Some highly shared sequence variants likely arose as a pipeline artifact.

Vbeta (60) and Jbeta (13) primers were used in the PCR. Assay used: immunoSEQ multiplex PCR; TCRdb lists only in-frame clones, some missing. The sample lists under 200,000 clones; around four fifths were seen once. The sample taken for sequencing was PBMCs. The sequence derives from a man in his forties or fifties in good health and CMV-seropositive. This chain links TRBV7-8 with TRBJ1-4, with unresolved D. The CDR3 DNA reads TGTGCCAGCAGCTTATCCGTCGGGAGGGCAGAAGGTGAAAAACTGTTTTTT. It is translated as CASSLSVGRAEGEKLFF.